These T cell receptor beta chains were read from a single sample in a study of blood T cells in healthy people across ages. TCRdb itself ran the 5' RACE reads through MiXCR, one entry per CDR3 protein. The repertoire holds approximately 850,000 distinct CDR3 sequences, with 55% to 70% as singletons. Sequenced sample: blood. These receptors were obtained from a man aged 25-40 years in good health. Both conserved end residues are part of each CDR3. The D gene is left open where the match is weak. The size field is filled for only some rows; it gives once, few, many or a size class.

cdr3_nt	cdr3_aa	v_call	clone_size	cdr3_length	d_call	j_call
TGTGCCAGCAGCCCCTCCCCCTACGAGCAGTACTTC	CASSPSPYEQYF	TRBV7-9	few	12	.	TRBJ2-7
TGTGCCACCAGCAGAGACGACAGGGCCCGCCACGAGCAGTACTTC	CATSRDDRARHEQYF	TRBV15	.	15	TRBD1	TRBJ2-7
TGTGCCAGCAGACCCTGGCAGGACAGGGACAAACTGTTTTTT	CASRPWQDRDKLFF	TRBV7-9	.	14	TRBD1	TRBJ1-4
TGCAGTGCTAGAATCGGGGGAACCGACGGCGAGCAGTACTTC	CSARIGGTDGEQYF	TRBV20-1	.	14	.	TRBJ2-7
TGTGCCAGCACCAAAGGGTTTCGGGAGACCCAGTACTTC	CASTKGFRETQYF	TRBV6-6	.	13	.	TRBJ2-5
TGTGCCAGCAGCCAAGAGCCAACAGATACGCAGTATTTT	CASSQEPTDTQYF	TRBV4-2	.	13	.	TRBJ2-3
TGTGCCAGCAGCGGGATGCAAGAGGCCCAGTACTTC	CASSGMQEAQYF	TRBV6-2/TRBV6-3	.	12	.	TRBJ2-5
TGTGCCAGCAGCTCCGCCGGGACCACCACCCATGAGCAGTTCTTC	CASSSAGTTTHEQFF	TRBV11-3	.	15	.	TRBJ2-1
TGCGCCAGCAGCCGGGGGTCACTAGCGGGAGGAGCAGATACGCAGTATTTT	CASSRGSLAGGADTQYF	TRBV4-3	.	17	TRBD2	TRBJ2-3
TGTGCCAGCAGCCAAACCACGGGGAAAGCCTACGAGCAGTACTTC	CASSQTTGKAYEQYF	TRBV4-2	.	15	.	TRBJ2-7
TGTGCCAGTAGCAAAGGGCGACAGGCACTAGAGGACACTGAAGCTTTCTTT	CASSKGRQALEDTEAFF	TRBV21-1	.	17	.	TRBJ1-1
TGTGCCAGCAGCTCTGGGACACCGGCTAACAATGAGCAGTTCTTC	CASSSGTPANNEQFF	TRBV7-9	.	15	.	TRBJ2-1